Shown below are 11 T cell receptor beta chains from a single sample sequenced in a study of a mutant IDH1 vaccine in newly diagnosed glioma. The table came from immunoSEQ multiplex PCR; TCRdb's copy has only in-frame clones and leaves some out. Among about 36,000 clones listed, over 70% were seen once. These receptors lack a known antigen. Noted time point: week 11, during vaccination. Each dose of the vaccine consisted of 300 ug of mutant IDH1 20-mer peptide, with topical imiquimod. The sequencing used peripheral blood mononuclear cells (PBMCs), collected from a glioma patient whose treatment included an IDH1 peptide vaccine. All receptors come from a woman in her twenties or thirties with glioma. Some clones in this sample may be carry-over from other donors' samples.

The rearrangement joins TRBV9 to TRBJ2-2, with D perhaps being TRBD1 or TRBD2 (5 bases each). This CDR3 contains 16 residues. Germline CDR1 is SGDLS and CDR2 is YYNGEE. V was clipped by 4 bases and J by 0 bases, with 13 bases between them. The CDR3 DNA reads as TGTGCCAGCAGCCCCAGAGGGGATGCGAACACCGGGGAGCTGTTTTTT. Its protein is CASSPRGDANTGELFF.

The chain carries TRBV19 and TRBJ1-1, with D maybe TRBD1 (6 bases). V was trimmed by 7 bases and J by 1 base, leaving 22 bases between them. The CDR3 loop spans 17 amino acids. Germline V gene lookup returns CDR1 LNHDA and CDR2 SQIVND (reference sequence). CDR3 nucleotides: TGTGCCAGTAAATATTATGGGCAGGGGTTAGGGAACACTGAAGCTTTCTTT. Translation gives CASKYYGQGLGNTEAFF.

This chain connects TRBV28 to TRBJ2-7, with D possibly TRBD1 on 5 matching bases. The V gene lost 3 bases and the J gene lost 3 bases, with 6 bases spanning the gap. The germline V gene encodes CDR1 MDHEN and CDR2 SYDVKM. This CDR3 has 12 residues. This chain's CDR3 is CASSFQGYEQYF. CDR3 bases: TGTGCCAGCAGTTTCCAGGGCTACGAGCAGTACTTC.

This clone was observed a few times. CDR3 sequence: CASQTGGSYNEQFF. The CDR3 nucleotides are TGTGCCAGTCAAACAGGGGGCTCCTACAATGAGCAGTTCTTC. The chain employs TRBV19 and TRBJ2-1, with 8 positions matching TRBD1. Per germline, CDR1 LNHDA and CDR2 SQIVND (reference sequence). This CDR3 spans 14 amino acids. The V and J ends lost 8 bases and 0 bases, in that order; junction bases with no gene match: 3.

This clone appeared a few times. The gene calls are TRBV25-1 and TRBJ1-1, with 10 bases that match TRBD1. The CDR3 runs 13 residues. Germline-derived CDR1 and CDR2 are MGHDK and SYGVNS. Losses at the gene ends were 3 bases for V and 11 bases for J; bases not matched to a gene: 6. CDR3 sequence: CASSDRDRGSAFF. DNA of the CDR3: TGTGCCAGCAGTGACCGGGACAGGGGTAGCGCTTTCTTT.

The chain employs TRBV18 and TRBJ1-4; D may be TRBD1 (5 bases). The CDR3 spans 16 residues. Trimming cost V 3 bases and J 0 bases, with 11 bases left between them. Germline lookup yields CDR1 KGHSH and CDR2 LQKENI. The CDR3 nucleotides read TGTGCCAGCTCACCCCTCCGGGGGGCAACTAATGAAAAACTGTTTTTT. This encodes CASSPLRGATNEKLFF.

This chain links TRBV10-3 with TRBJ1-2; D is uncertain. The CDR3 runs to 14 residues. The V end lost 10 bases, the J end lost 3 bases, and 18 bases lay between the germline ends. Germline V CDR1 and CDR2: ENHRY, SYGVKD. The CDR3 region is CATKSGQADYGYTF. CDR3 in DNA: TGTGCCACTAAATCGGGCCAGGCGGACTATGGCTACACCTTC.

The gene calls are TRBV2 and TRBJ2-3, with TRBD2 matching 8 bases. Germline loops: CDR1 SNHLY, CDR2 FYNNEI. The CDR3 is 16 residues long. The trim removed 8 bases at V and 3 bases at J, leaving 13 bases unmatched. CDR3 nucleotide sequence: TGTGCCAGCGGGGGGGCTAGCGGGCTCGGGACAGATACGCAGTATTTT. This encodes CASGGASGLGTDTQYF.

The chain has TRBV6-1 and TRBJ1-1; D is unresolved. This CDR3 has 15 residues. CDR1 MNHNS and CDR2 SASEGT come from the germline V gene. Trimming cost V 4 bases and J 1 base, with 13 bases left between them. CDR3: CASSGPGFGNTEAFF. CDR3 nucleotide sequence: TGTGCCAGCAGTGGTCCGGGGTTCGGGAACACTGAAGCTTTCTTT.

The J gene is TRBJ1-5, the V gene TRBV6-1, with unresolved D. This CDR3 spans 15 amino acids. In germline, CDR1 is MNHNS, CDR2 SASEGT. The V end lost 0 bases, the J end lost 5 bases, and 11 bases lay between the germline ends. The CDR3 sequence is CASSEAPAAHQPQHF. The CDR3 DNA is TGTGCCAGCAGTGAAGCTCCGGCAGCCCATCAGCCCCAGCATTTT.

CDR3 nucleotide sequence: TGTGCCAGCAGCCAAGACGGGGCTAGCGGGAGTGTGGAGCAGTACTTC. It encodes CASSQDGASGSVEQYF. The chain couples TRBV4-2 to TRBJ2-7, with TRBD2 identical over 10 bases. V shed 0 bases and J 7 bases; nucleotides not matched to a gene: 9. The germline V gene has CDR1 LGHNA and CDR2 YNFKEQ. This CDR3 is 16 amino acids long.